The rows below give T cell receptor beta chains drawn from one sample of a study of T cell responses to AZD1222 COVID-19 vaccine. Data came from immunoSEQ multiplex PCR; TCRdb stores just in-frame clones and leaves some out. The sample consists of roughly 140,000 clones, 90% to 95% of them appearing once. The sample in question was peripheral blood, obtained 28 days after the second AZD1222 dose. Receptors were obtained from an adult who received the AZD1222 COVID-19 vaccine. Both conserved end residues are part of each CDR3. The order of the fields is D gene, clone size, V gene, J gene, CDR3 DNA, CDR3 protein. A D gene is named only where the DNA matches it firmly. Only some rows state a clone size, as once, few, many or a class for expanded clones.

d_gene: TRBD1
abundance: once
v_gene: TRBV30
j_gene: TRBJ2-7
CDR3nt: TGTGCCTGGAGTGAGGGGACAGGGGCTACCTACGAGCAGTACTTC
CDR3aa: CAWSEGTGATYEQYF

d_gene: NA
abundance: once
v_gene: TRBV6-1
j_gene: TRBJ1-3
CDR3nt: TGTGCCAGCAGTGAATTTCTGGGTCGCTCTGGAAACACCATATATTTT
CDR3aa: CASSEFLGRSGNTIYF

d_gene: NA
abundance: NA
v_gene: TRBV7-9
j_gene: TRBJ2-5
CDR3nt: TGTGCCAGCAGCTCTCTTGAATGGACCCAGTACTTC
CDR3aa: CASSSLEWTQYF

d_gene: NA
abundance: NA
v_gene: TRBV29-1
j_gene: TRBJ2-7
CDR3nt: TGCAGCGCCCAGGGCACCTCCTACGAGCAGTACTTC
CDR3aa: CSAQGTSYEQYF

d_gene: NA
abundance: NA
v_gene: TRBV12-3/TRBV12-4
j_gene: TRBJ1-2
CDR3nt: TGTGCCAGCAGTTTGACAGATAACTATGGCTACACCTTC
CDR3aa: CASSLTDNYGYTF

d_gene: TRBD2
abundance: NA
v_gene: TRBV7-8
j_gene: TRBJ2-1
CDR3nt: TGTGCCAGCAGCTTAGCGCCCCTAGCGGGAGGTGAGCAGTTCTTC
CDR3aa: CASSLAPLAGGEQFF

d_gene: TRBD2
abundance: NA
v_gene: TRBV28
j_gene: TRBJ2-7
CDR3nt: TGTGCCAGCAGTTTACTGGCTAGCGGAGCCTACGAGCAGTACTTC
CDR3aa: CASSLLASGAYEQYF

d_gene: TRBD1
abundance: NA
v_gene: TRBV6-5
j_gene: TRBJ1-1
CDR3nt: TGTGCCATCGCCTGGGACAGAGAAGCTTTCTTT
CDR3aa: CAIAWDREAFF

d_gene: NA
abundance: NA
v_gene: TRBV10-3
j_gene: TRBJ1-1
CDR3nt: TGTGCCATCTCGGGGGACACTGAAGCTTTCTTT
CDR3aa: CAISGDTEAFF

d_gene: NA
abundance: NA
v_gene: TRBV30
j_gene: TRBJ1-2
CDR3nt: TGTGCCTGGAGTCCCTCGGGGTACTATGGCTACACCTTC
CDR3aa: CAWSPSGYYGYTF

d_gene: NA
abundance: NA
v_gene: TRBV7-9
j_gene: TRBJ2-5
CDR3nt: TGTGCCAGCAGCTTCTCCCAATCGCTTGAGACCCAGTACTTC
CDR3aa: CASSFSQSLETQYF

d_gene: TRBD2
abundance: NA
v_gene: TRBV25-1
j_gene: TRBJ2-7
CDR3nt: TGTGCCAGCAGTGACGGTTTAGCGGGTAGCTCCTACGAGCAGTACTTC
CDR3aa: CASSDGLAGSSYEQYF

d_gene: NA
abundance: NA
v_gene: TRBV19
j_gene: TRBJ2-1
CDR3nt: TGTGCCAGTAGTTACGGCAGCTCCTACAATGAGCAGTTCTTC
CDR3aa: CASSYGSSYNEQFF

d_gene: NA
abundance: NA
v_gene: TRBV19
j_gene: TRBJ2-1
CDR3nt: TGTGCCAGTAATATGAATCCGCTGTCCTACAATGAGCAGTTCTTC
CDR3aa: CASNMNPLSYNEQFF

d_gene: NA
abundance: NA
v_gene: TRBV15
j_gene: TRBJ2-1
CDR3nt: TGTGCCACCAGCAGAGAACCCGCCCGTGAGCAGTTCTTC
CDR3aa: CATSREPAREQFF

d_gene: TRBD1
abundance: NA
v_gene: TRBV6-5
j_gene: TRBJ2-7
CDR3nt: TGTGCCAGCAGAATGACAGGGCTCAGCGAGCAGTACTTC
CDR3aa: CASRMTGLSEQYF

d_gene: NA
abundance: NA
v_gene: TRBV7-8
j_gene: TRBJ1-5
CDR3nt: TGTGCCAGCAGTCCGGGCCAAAATCAGCCCCAGCATTTT
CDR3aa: CASSPGQNQPQHF

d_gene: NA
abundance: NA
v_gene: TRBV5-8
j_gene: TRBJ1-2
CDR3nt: TGTGCCAGCAGCTTCGCCCCAAGACAGTTCGAAATCTACACCTTC
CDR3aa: CASSFAPRQFEIYTF

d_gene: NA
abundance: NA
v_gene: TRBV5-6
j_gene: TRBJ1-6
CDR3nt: TGTGCCAGCAGATCGAGGAGGGGGGGACCCCTCCACTTT
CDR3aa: CASRSRRGGPLHF

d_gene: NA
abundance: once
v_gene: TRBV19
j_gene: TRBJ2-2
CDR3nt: TGTGCCAGTACTTCGCTAGCCCCCGGGGAGCTGTTTTTT
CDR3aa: CASTSLAPGELFF

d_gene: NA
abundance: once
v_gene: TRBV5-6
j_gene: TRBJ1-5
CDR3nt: TGTGCCAGCAGCTCAGGGATCAATAGCAATCAGCCCCAGCATTTT
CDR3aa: CASSSGINSNQPQHF

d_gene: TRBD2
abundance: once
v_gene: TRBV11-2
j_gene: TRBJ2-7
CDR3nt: TGTGCCAGCAGCTTCCTGACTAGCGGCGAGCAGTACTTC
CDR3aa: CASSFLTSGEQYF

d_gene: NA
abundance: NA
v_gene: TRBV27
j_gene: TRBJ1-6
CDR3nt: TGTGCCAGCAGTTTCAACGTGGGGTCTCTCCTCCACTTT
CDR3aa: CASSFNVGSLLHF

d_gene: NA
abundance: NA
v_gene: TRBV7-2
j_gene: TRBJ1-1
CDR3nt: TGTGCCAGCAGCTCTCAGGTCGGAGCCACTGAAGCTTTCTTT
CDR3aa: CASSSQVGATEAFF

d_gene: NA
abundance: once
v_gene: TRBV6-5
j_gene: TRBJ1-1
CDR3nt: TGTGCCAGCAAGTTAGCAGGGAATACTGAAGCTTTCTTT
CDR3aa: CASKLAGNTEAFF

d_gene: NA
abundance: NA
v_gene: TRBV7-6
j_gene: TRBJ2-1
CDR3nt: TGTGCCAGCAGCTTAGCCCATGGGGCCCTGAATGAGCAGTTCTTC
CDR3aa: CASSLAHGALNEQFF